This is a list of T cell receptor beta chains from one sample in a study of T cells after posttransplantation cyclophosphamide. Here immunoSEQ multiplex PCR was the method, and the copy in TCRdb shows in-frame clones only, minus some. The table records about 24,000 clones without singletons, the ten largest covering about 4.2%. Sequencing input: PBMCs. All receptors come from a woman in her 50s in good health, CMV-negative, and a related stem cell transplant donor. The CDR3 runs from the conserved cysteine through the conserved F or W. Fields, in order: D gene, V gene, J gene, CDR3 protein. The D gene is left open where the match is weak.

TRBD2,TRBV5-4,TRBJ2-1,CASSLELAGGPEQFF
TRBD1,TRBV19,TRBJ1-5,CASSMGADRGSQPQHF
TRBD2,TRBV7-3,TRBJ2-1,CASSSLAGGPGEQFF
.,TRBV7-2,TRBJ2-2,CASSPGGNTGELFF
.,TRBV5-8,TRBJ1-6,CASSSDSYSPLHF
TRBD1,TRBV7-2,TRBJ1-3,CASSSSTGAGNTIYF
TRBD1,TRBV19,TRBJ2-1,CASSILPGQGGNEQFF
TRBD1,TRBV30,TRBJ1-6,CAWSSGGYSYNSPLHF
.,TRBV5-1,TRBJ1-3,CASSSMERVAANTIYF
.,TRBV27,TRBJ2-2,CASSLSRLGGLAGELFF
.,TRBV5-1,TRBJ2-7,CASSLNSYEQYF
TRBD1,TRBV7-2,TRBJ1-2,CASSLGTGGVIPYGYTF
TRBD2,TRBV6-4,TRBJ2-1,CASSGQAGAPYNEQFF
TRBD2,TRBV29-1,TRBJ2-2,CSADGGGSTSNTGELFF
TRBD1,TRBV7-8,TRBJ1-1,CASKLRTGTDTEAFF